The clone carrying this T cell receptor beta chain has a handful of counts. The antigen is unknown. This record belongs to a study of T cells in Graves' hyperthyroidism and ophthalmopathy. Notes on the study in general: Ophthalmopathy was model-predicted a median about 7.1 months pre-onset.

There were TCR beta CDR3 regions amplified from RNA transcripts. The TCR CDR3 was amplified in a first-round RT-PCR using the HTBI primer set. In TCRdb, the multiplex PCR reads were re-called with MiXCR into one record per CDR3 protein. Of some 580,000 distinct CDR3 sequences listed, around 16% were seen once; the top ten hold more than 3%. Exclusion of patients followed from uncontrolled infection, other autoimmune disease, pregnancy or lactation. Diagnostic decisions used clinical symptoms, serum thyroxine and TRAb, thyroid ultrasound and orbital computed tomography. From more than 9.5 ml of fresh peripheral blood, PBMCs were isolated. This TCR was recovered from a middle-aged woman with Graves' ophthalmopathy. The source material was blood.

The CDR3 nucleotides are TGCGCCAGCAGCCGGGACAGGGTGGGAGGCTACACCTTC. Its protein is CASSRDRVGGYTF. The chain couples TRBV5-1 to TRBJ1-2; TRBD1 aligns across 9 bases. Germline V CDR1 and CDR2: SGHRS, YFSETQ. The ends lost 4 bases at V and 8 bases at J; junction bases unmatched: 6. This CDR3 contains 13 residues.